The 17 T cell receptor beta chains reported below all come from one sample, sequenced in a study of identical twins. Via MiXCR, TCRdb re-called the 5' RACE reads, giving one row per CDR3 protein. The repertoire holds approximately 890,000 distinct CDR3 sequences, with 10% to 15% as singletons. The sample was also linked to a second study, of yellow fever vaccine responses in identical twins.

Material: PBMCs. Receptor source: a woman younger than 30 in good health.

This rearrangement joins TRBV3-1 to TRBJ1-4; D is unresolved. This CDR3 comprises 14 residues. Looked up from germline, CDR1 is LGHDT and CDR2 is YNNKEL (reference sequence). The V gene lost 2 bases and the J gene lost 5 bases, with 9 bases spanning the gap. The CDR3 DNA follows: TGTGCCAGCAGCCAAAAGGGTGGCAATGAAAAACTGTTTTTT. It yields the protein CASSQKGGNEKLFF.

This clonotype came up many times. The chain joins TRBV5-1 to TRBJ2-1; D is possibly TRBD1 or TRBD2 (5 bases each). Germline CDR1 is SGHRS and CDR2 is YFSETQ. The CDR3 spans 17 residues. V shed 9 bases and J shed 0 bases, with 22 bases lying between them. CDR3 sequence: CAIHGLGDLSSYNEQFF. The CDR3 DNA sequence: TGCGCCATCCACGGATTGGGGGACCTAAGCTCCTACAATGAGCAGTTCTTC. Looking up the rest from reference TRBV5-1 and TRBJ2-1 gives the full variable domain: KAGVTQTPRYLIKTRGQQVTLSCSPISGHRSVSWYQQTPGQGLQFLFEYFSETQRNKGNFPGRFSGRQFSNSRSEMNVSTLELGDSALYLCAIHGLGDLSSYNEQFFGPGTRLTVL.

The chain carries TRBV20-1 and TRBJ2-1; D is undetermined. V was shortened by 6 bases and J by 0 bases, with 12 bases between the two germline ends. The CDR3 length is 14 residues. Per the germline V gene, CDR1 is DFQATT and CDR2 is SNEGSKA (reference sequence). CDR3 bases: TGCAGTGCCAGCAAAGAGAGCTCCTACAATGAGCAGTTCTTC. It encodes CSASKESSYNEQFF.

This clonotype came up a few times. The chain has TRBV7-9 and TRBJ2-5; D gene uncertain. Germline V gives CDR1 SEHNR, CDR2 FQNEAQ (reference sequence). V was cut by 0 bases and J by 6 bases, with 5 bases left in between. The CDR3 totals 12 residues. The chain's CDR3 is CASSLATQTQYF. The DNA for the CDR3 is TGTGCCAGCAGCTTAGCGACGCAGACCCAGTACTTC.

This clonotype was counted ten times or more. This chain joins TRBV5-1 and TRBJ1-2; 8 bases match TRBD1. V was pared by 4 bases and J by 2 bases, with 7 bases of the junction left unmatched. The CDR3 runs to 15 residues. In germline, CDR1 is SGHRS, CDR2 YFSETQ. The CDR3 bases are TGCGCCAGCAGCCTAAGACAGGGGACAAACTATGGCTACACCTTC. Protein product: CASSLRQGTNYGYTF.

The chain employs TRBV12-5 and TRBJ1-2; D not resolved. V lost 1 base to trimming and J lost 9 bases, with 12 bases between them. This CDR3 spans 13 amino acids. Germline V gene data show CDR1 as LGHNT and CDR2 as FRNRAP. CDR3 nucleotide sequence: TGTGCTAGTGGTTTGGGCGACGTTGGAAGCTACACCTTC. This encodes CASGLGDVGSYTF. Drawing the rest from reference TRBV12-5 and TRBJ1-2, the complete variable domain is DARVTQTPRHKVTEMGQEVTMRCQPILGHNTVFWYRQTMMQGLELLAYFRNRAPLDDSGMPKDRFSAEMPDATLATLKIQPSEPRDSAVYFCASGLGDVGSYTFGSGTRLTVV.

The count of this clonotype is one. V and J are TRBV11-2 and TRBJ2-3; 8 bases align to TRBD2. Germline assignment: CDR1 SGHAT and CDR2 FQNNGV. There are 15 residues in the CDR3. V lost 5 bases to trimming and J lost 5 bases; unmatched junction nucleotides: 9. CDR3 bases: TGTGCCAGCAGCGTCCCCGGGGGGGAGTTAGATACGCAGTATTTT. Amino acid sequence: CASSVPGGELDTQYF.

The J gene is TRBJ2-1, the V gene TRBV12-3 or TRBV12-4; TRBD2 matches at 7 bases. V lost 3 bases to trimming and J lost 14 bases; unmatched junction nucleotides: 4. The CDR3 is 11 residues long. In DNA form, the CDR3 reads TGTGCCAGCAGTTTGGGGCGGGAGAAGTTCTTC. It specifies CASSLGREKFF.

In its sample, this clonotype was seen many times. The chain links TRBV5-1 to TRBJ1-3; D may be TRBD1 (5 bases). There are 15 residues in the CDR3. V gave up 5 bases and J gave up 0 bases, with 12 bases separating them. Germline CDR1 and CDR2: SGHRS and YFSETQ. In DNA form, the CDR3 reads TGCGCCAGCAGACGACAGTTGAGCTCTGGAAACACCATATATTTT. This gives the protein CASRRQLSSGNTIYF.

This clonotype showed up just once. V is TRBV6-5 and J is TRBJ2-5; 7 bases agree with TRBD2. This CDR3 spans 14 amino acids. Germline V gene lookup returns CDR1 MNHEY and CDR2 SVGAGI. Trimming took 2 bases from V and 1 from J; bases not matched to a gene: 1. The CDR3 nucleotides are TGTGCCAGCAGTTACACTAGCGTCCAAGAGACCCAGTACTTC. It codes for CASSYTSVQETQYF.

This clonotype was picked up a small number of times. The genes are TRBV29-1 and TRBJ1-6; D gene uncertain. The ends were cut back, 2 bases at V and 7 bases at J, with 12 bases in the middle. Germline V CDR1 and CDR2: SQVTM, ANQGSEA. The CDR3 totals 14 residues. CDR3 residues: CSVEPAPGNSPLHF. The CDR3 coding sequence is TGCAGCGTTGAACCAGCTCCGGGGAATTCACCCCTCCACTTT.

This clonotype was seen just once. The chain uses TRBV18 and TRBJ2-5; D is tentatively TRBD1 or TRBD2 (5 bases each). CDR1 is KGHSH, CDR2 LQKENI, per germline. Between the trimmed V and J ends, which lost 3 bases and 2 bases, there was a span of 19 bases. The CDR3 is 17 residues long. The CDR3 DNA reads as TGTGCCAGCTCACCGGGGGACCTAGTCGCACCTCAAGAGACCCAGTACTTC. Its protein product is CASSPGDLVAPQETQYF. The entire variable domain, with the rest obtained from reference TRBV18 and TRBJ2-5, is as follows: NAGVMQNPRHLVRRRGQEARLRCSPMKGHSHVYWYRQLPEEGLKFMVYLQKENIIDESGMPKERFSAEFPKEGPSILRIQQVVRGDSAAYFCASSPGDLVAPQETQYFGPGTRLLVL.

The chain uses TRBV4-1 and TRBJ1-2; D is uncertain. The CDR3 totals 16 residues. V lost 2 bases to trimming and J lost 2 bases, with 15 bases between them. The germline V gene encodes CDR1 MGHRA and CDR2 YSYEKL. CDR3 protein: CASSQPPGVPNYGYTF. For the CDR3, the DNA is TGCGCCAGCAGCCAACCCCCCGGGGTGCCGAACTATGGCTACACCTTC.

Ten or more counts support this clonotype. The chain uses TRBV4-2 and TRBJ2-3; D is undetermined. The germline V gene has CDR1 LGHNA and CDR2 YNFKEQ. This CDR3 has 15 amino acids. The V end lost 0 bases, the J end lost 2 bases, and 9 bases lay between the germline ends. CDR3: CASSQEGIDTDTQYF. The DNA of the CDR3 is TGTGCCAGCAGCCAAGAGGGGATCGACACAGATACGCAGTATTTT.

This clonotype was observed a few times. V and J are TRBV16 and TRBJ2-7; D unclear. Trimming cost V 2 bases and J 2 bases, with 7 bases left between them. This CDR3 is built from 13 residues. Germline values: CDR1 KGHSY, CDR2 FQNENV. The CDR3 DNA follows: TGTGCCAGCAGCCAAGCCGCCGCCTACGAGCAGTACGTC. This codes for CASSQAAAYEQYV.

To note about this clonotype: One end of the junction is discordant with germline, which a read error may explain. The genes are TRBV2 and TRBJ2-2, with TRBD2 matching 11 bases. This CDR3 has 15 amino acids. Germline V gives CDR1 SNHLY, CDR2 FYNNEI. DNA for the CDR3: TGTGCCAACAGTGACACTAGCGGGGGAACCGGGGAGCTGTTTTTT. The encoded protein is CANSDTSGGTGELFF. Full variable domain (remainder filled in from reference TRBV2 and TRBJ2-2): EPEVTQTPSHQVTQMGQEVILRCVPISNHLYFYWYRQILGQKVEFLVSFYNNEISEKSEIFDDQFSVERPDGSNFTLKIRSTKLEDSAMYFCANSDTSGGTGELFFGEGSRLTVL.

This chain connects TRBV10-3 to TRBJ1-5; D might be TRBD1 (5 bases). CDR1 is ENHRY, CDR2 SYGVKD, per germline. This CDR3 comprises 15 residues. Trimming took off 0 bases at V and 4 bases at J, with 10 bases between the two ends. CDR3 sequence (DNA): TGTGCCATCAGTGAGTCGGACACCGCTAATCAGCCCCAGCATTTT. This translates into CAISESDTANQPQHF.